This TCR beta chain came from a study of radiation and T cells in renal cell carcinoma. Trimming removed 5 bases from V and 5 bases from J, with 12 bases in between. Germline CDR1 reads MDHEN; CDR2 reads SYDVKM. The CDR3 covers 13 residues. The time point is: blood 4 weeks post-SBRT, at nephrectomy. The sample's treatment: 15 Gy SBRT to primary tumor, nephrectomy 4 weeks later. Radiation-treated patients gave blood at baseline, week 2 and week 4. Generated by immunoSEQ multiplex PCR, the TCRdb table keeps only in-frame clones and is missing some. Of some 30,000 clones in the sample, more than 65% were seen once.

Sequences were derived from blood, sampled from a patient whose treatment included radiotherapy and nephrectomy. This receptor was obtained from a man aged 55 to 69 with renal cell carcinoma. The V gene is TRBV28, the J gene TRBJ2-5; D call uncertain. The CDR3 here is CASSTGSLETQYF. The DNA of the CDR3 is TGTGCCAGCAGTACCGGAAGCCTCGAGACCCAGTACTTC.